These 27 T cell receptor beta chains originate from one sample sequenced in a study of T-cell memory formation after mild COVID-19. One entry per CDR3 protein results from TCRdb running MiXCR on the 5' RACE reads. The repertoire includes about 320,000 distinct CDR3 sequences, roughly an eighth of them detected once, and over 20% sits in the top ten. The sequencing sample was made of PBMCs or a T cell subset sorted from them (not recorded which). The source is a young man who had mild COVID-19 (a few samples of this study predate the infection). Cell type and time point are not known.

This CDR3 is CASSLLAGANVLTF. The DNA of the CDR3 is TGTGCCAGCAGCTTATTGGCGGGGGCCAACGTCCTGACTTTC. This rearrangement joins TRBV7-2 to TRBJ2-6; D is ambiguous. Trimming took 2 bases from V and 4 from J, leaving 6 bases between them. Germline V gene lookup returns CDR1 SGHTA and CDR2 FQGNSA. CDR3 length equals 14 residues.

This clonotype was recorded at least ten times. The rearrangement joins TRBV6-6 to TRBJ2-7, with 9 bases aligning to TRBD2. CDR3 size: 13 residues. V lost 8 bases to trimming and J lost 1 base; unmatched junction nucleotides: 3. Germline CDR1 reads MNHNY; CDR2 reads SVGAGI (reference sequence). The CDR3, as DNA: TGTGCCAGCGGACTAGCGCCGTCCTACGAGCAGTACTTC. This encodes CASGLAPSYEQYF.

There are a few counts of this clonotype. The gene calls are TRBV7-8 and TRBJ1-5, with D perhaps matching TRBD1 (6 bases). This CDR3 spans 14 amino acids. With 4 bases removed from V and 4 bases from J, the gap between germline ends came to 11 bases. Germline V gene lookup returns CDR1 SGHVS and CDR2 FQNEAQ. CDR3 protein: CASSSGVRNQPQHF. CDR3 nucleotides: TGTGCCAGCAGCTCAGGGGTTCGTAATCAGCCCCAGCATTTT.

The gene calls are TRBV7-2 and TRBJ2-7; D uncertain. The germline V gene has CDR1 SGHTA and CDR2 FQGNSA. The V end lost 5 bases, the J end lost 3 bases, and 14 bases lay between the germline ends. The CDR3 totals 14 residues. The CDR3 sequence is CASSPPPGNYEQYV. DNA of the CDR3: TGTGCCAGCAGCCCCCCCCCAGGAAACTACGAGCAGTACGTC.

The chain recombines TRBV2 with TRBJ2-1; the D call may be TRBD1 or TRBD2 (6 bases each). The germline gives CDR1 SNHLY, CDR2 FYNNEI. V lost 5 bases, J lost 14 bases, and 19 bases lay in between. This CDR3 contains 13 residues. The CDR3 loop is CASSTSGGGTKFF. CDR3 DNA: TGTGCCAGCAGTACTTCAGGAGGGGGAACGAAGTTCTTC.

The gene calls are TRBV4-1 and TRBJ2-7; a possible D gene is TRBD2 (7 bases). Germline-derived CDR1 and CDR2 are MGHRA and YSYEKL. Trimming stripped 1 base from V and 3 bases from J, with 10 bases between. The CDR3 totals 14 residues. CDR3 sequence (DNA): TGCGCCAGCAGCCAAGCCGGGGGGCTCTACGAGCAGTACTTC. This codes for CASSQAGGLYEQYF.

V and J are TRBV12-3 or TRBV12-4 and TRBJ2-5, with 9 bases fitting TRBD2. This CDR3 contains 15 residues. V trimming: 5 bases; J trimming: 9 bases; junction bases outside the gene matches: 13. The CDR3 nucleotides are TGTGCCAGCAGTCCTCAGCGGGGGGCCGGGATGGCCCAGTACTTC. It is translated as CASSPQRGAGMAQYF.

A remark on this clonotype: Given a much more abundant clone one base away, this may be a read error. The V gene is TRBV19, the J gene TRBJ2-5; D gene uncertain. Germline V lookup: CDR1 LNHDA, CDR2 SQIVND (reference sequence). The length of the CDR3 is 14 residues. The DNA of the CDR3 is TGTGCCATTAGTATGACGGTTATCCAAGAGACCCAGTACTTC. It translates to CAISMTVIQETQYF.

This chain connects TRBV9 to TRBJ2-1, with D tentatively TRBD2 (5 bases). The germline gives CDR1 SGDLS, CDR2 YYNGEE. The V end lost 4 bases, the J end lost 0 bases, and 14 bases lay between the germline ends. The CDR3 length is 16 residues. CDR3 in amino acids: CASSSVTGSSYNEQFF. The CDR3 bases are TGTGCCAGCAGCTCCGTAACGGGGAGCTCCTACAATGAGCAGTTCTTC.

This clonotype showed up just a few times. This rearrangement joins TRBV27 to TRBJ1-2; D gene uncertain. The CDR3 runs to 13 residues. Per the germline V gene, CDR1 is MNHEY and CDR2 is SMNVEV (reference sequence). Trimming took off 3 bases at V and 3 bases at J, with 8 bases between the two ends. As DNA, the CDR3 is TGTGCCAGCAGTTTGAACAGCCACTATGGCTACACCTTC. Its translation: CASSLNSHYGYTF.

This clonotype was seen a handful of times. The chain carries TRBV7-9 and TRBJ2-7; the match to TRBD1 covers 8 bases. With 5 bases clipped from V and 6 bases from J, the junction kept 6 bases outside the gene matches. This CDR3 has 13 residues. Germline CDR1 reads SEHNR; CDR2 reads FQNEAQ (reference sequence). In DNA, the CDR3 is TGTGCCAGCAGCCACTTGACAGGGGTCGAGCAGTACTTC. Translating gives CASSHLTGVEQYF.

This chain joins TRBV9 and TRBJ2-3; D is possibly TRBD2 (7 bases). Germline-derived CDR1 and CDR2 are SGDLS and YYNGEE. Trimming removed 0 bases from V and 4 bases from J, with 12 bases in between. This CDR3 comprises 15 residues. DNA for the CDR3: TGTGCCAGCAGCGTAGACGGGGGGCGGGCAGATACGCAGTATTTT. This translates into CASSVDGGRADTQYF. The full variable domain, completed using reference TRBV9 and TRBJ2-3, is DSGVTQTPKHLITATGQRVTLRCSPRSGDLSVYWYQQSLDQGLQFLIQYYNGEERAKGNILERFSAQQFPDLHSELNLSSLELGDSALYFCASSVDGGRADTQYFGPGTRLTVL.

The gene calls are TRBV11-2 and TRBJ1-4; perhaps TRBD1 as D (5 bases). Trimming removed 1 base at V and 4 bases at J, with 13 bases between. Germline V gives CDR1 SGHAT, CDR2 FQNNGV. The CDR3 covers 16 residues. CDR3 nucleotide sequence: TGTGCCAGCAGCTTAGTGGTCTGGGACGTTAATGAAAAACTGTTTTTT. This translates into CASSLVVWDVNEKLFF.

CDR3 nucleotides: TGCAGTGCCCTTCGGACAGTAAATCAGCCCCAGCATTTT. It translates to CSALRTVNQPQHF. This chain joins TRBV20-1 and TRBJ1-5, with D possibly TRBD1 on 6 matching bases. Looked up from germline, CDR1 is DFQATT and CDR2 is SNEGSKA (reference sequence). The CDR3 runs to 13 residues. Trimming took off 6 bases at V and 4 bases at J, with 13 bases between the two ends.

This clonotype was recorded a few times. V usage is TRBV7-9 and J usage is TRBJ1-6; 8 nucleotides line up with TRBD1. Looked up from germline, CDR1 is SEHNR and CDR2 is FQNEAQ (reference sequence). The CDR3 sequence is 13 residues long. The trim removed 1 base at V and 10 bases at J, leaving 0 bases unmatched. CDR3 sequence (DNA): TGTGCCAGCAGCTTAGGGGACAGGTCACCCCTCCACTTT. Protein: CASSLGDRSPLHF.

In this sample, this clonotype turned up many times. This chain connects TRBV5-5 to TRBJ2-2; D is unresolved. The V end lost 0 bases, the J end lost 5 bases, and 14 bases lay between the germline ends. Germline V CDR1 and CDR2: SGHKS, YYEKEE (reference sequence). This CDR3 spans 16 amino acids. CDR3 nucleotide sequence: TGTGCCAGCAGCTTGGGGCGGCAAATTCTTACCGGGGAGCTGTTTTTT. Translated, it gives CASSLGRQILTGELFF.

The chain couples TRBV6-2 or TRBV6-3 to TRBJ1-1, with D perhaps TRBD1 (6 bases). Germline values: CDR1 MNHEY, CDR2 SVGEGT. This CDR3 spans 13 amino acids. V was shortened by 8 bases and J by 1 base, with 11 bases between the two germline ends. The CDR3 loop is CASGLDRNTEAFF. The CDR3, as DNA: TGTGCCAGCGGGTTGGACAGGAACACTGAAGCTTTCTTT.

This clonotype was detected only a few times. V and J are TRBV28 and TRBJ1-4, with D unclear. Germline CDR1 and CDR2: MDHEN and SYDVKM. The ends were cut back, 7 bases at V and 6 bases at J, with 15 bases in the middle. This CDR3 has 14 amino acids. CDR3 coding DNA: TGTGCCAGCAAGAGAGGACTCGAGTATGAAAAACTGTTTTTT. Translating gives CASKRGLEYEKLFF. The whole variable domain, filled in from reference TRBV28 and TRBJ1-4, reads DVKVTQSSRYLVKRTGEKVFLECVQDMDHENMFWYRQDPGLGLRLIYFSYDVKMKEKGDIPEGYSVSREKKERFSLILESASTNQTSMYLCASKRGLEYEKLFFGSGTQLSVL.

The table lists this clonotype with a few counts. J is TRBJ1-1 and V is TRBV7-2; 7 nucleotides match TRBD1. CDR1 and CDR2 from the germline V gene are SGHTA and FQGNSA. The junction had 1 base not matched to a gene; V was cut back by 3 bases and J by 3 bases. This CDR3 has 13 residues. The CDR3 bases are TGTGCCAGCAGCTTGGACAGGTACACTGAAGCTTTCTTT. Translated, it gives CASSLDRYTEAFF.

V and J are TRBV4-3 and TRBJ2-7; maybe TRBD1 (5 bases). The germline V and J ends were trimmed by 0 bases and 2 bases, with 14 bases remaining between them. The CDR3 is 16 residues long. Germline CDR1 is LGHNA and CDR2 is YSLEER. DNA for the CDR3: TGCGCCAGCAGCCAAGATATTACGGACACTCCCTACGAGCAGTACTTC. This encodes CASSQDITDTPYEQYF.

The CDR3 nucleotides are TGTGCCAGCAGTGAATTTACAGGGGCGGGAAATACGCAGTATTTT. Encoded protein: CASSEFTGAGNTQYF. The chain employs TRBV2 and TRBJ2-3; TRBD1 is a possible D gene (7 bases). The CDR3 is 15 residues long. Trimming removed 2 bases at V and 7 bases at J, with 16 bases between. Germline V gene data show CDR1 as SNHLY and CDR2 as FYNNEI.

In this sample, this clonotype turned up a few times. J is TRBJ1-2 and V is TRBV25-1; D not certain. The V end lost 1 base, the J end lost 5 bases, and 8 bases lay between the germline ends. In germline, CDR1 is MGHDK, CDR2 SYGVNS. The CDR3 loop spans 13 amino acids. The CDR3: CASSESATYGYTF. CDR3 sequence (DNA): TGTGCCAGCAGTGAATCAGCGACATATGGCTACACCTTC.

The gene calls are TRBV6-5 and TRBJ2-3, with 9 positions matching TRBD2. V shed 2 bases, J shed 3 bases, and the junction held 9 bases outside the gene matches. CDR3 length: 17 residues. Germline assignment: CDR1 MNHEY and CDR2 SVGAGI. The chain's CDR3 is CASSYAGGGAITDTQYF. CDR3 coding DNA: TGTGCCAGCAGTTACGCGGGCGGGGGGGCTATTACAGATACGCAGTATTTT.

This chain uses TRBV7-2 with TRBJ1-2, with TRBD1 matching 9 bases. CDR3 length: 15 residues. Germline lookup yields CDR1 SGHTA and CDR2 FQGNSA. J was trimmed by 4 bases and V by 5 bases; bases with no gene match: 8. CDR3 sequence: CASSRGTGKGYGYTF. The CDR3 DNA is TGTGCCAGCAGCCGCGGGACAGGGAAGGGCTATGGCTACACCTTC.

DNA of the CDR3: TGTGCCAGCAGACTCGCAGGGTCTTCCTATGGCTACACCTTC. It encodes CASRLAGSSYGYTF. The chain joins TRBV12-3 or TRBV12-4 to TRBJ1-2, with D perhaps TRBD1 (5 bases). The CDR3 extends over 14 amino acids. V gave up 6 bases and J gave up 4 bases, with 15 bases separating them.

V usage is TRBV9 and J usage is TRBJ1-3; no reliable D call. Germline values: CDR1 SGDLS, CDR2 YYNGEE. Trimming pared 4 bases from V and 3 bases from J, leaving 11 bases between. CDR3 length equals 14 residues. CDR3 DNA sequence: TGTGCCAGCAGCCCTAGCTTGGGTGGAAACACCATATATTTT. Translating gives CASSPSLGGNTIYF.

This clonotype turned up a few times. The CDR3 nucleotides are TGCAGTGCTAGAGATAGGGACAGGTCCGGCAATCAGCCCCAGCATTTT. Residues: CSARDRDRSGNQPQHF. J is TRBJ1-5 and V is TRBV20-1; 8 bases agree with TRBD1. V lost 0 bases and J lost 2; bases outside the gene matches: 6. Germline V CDR1 and CDR2: DFQATT, SNEGSKA (reference sequence). CDR3 length equals 16 residues.